This T cell receptor (beta chain) was recorded in a study of CD8 T cells in Susac syndrome. RNA was extracted with the RNeasy kit, and a quantity of about 0.45 to 1 ug was reverse transcribed using random hexamers. TCRdb used MiXCR to reprocess the immunoSEQ multiplex PCR reads, holding one entry per CDR3 protein. The data hold some 200,000 distinct CDR3 sequences, with over 85% observed a single time. CDR3 length equals 15 residues. In germline, CDR1 is LGHNA, CDR2 YNFKEQ. V was pared by 0 bases and J by 1 base, with 9 bases between. The T cells that were sequenced for TCR beta were CD8+ and CD4+ cells from blood. This clonotype occurred once.

The rearrangement uses TRBV4-2 and TRBJ1-1; D remains ambiguous. The sequenced material came from CD4+ T cells from PBMCs. The TCR sequence derives from a human donor in good health. CDR3 amino acids: CASSQELGRNTEAFF. The CDR3 DNA is TGTGCCAGCAGCCAAGAGTTAGGAAGGAACACTGAAGCTTTCTTT.